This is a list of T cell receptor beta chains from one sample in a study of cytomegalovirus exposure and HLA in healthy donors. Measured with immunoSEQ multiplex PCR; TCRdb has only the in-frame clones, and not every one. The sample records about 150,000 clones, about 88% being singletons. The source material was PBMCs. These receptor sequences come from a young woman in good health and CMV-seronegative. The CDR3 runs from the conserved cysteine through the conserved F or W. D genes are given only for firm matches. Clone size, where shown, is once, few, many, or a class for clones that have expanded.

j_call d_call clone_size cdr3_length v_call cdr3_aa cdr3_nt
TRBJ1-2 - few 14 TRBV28 CASSLTLGGGGYTF TGTGCCAGCAGTTTAACGCTGGGGGGGGGTGGCTACACCTTC
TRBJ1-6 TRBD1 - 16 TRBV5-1 CASSVSGQGTRSPLHF TGCGCCAGCAGCGTTAGTGGACAGGGGACGCGGTCACCCCTCCACTTT
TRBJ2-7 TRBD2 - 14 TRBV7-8 CASSPGLADYEQYF TGTGCCAGCAGCCCGGGACTAGCGGACTACGAGCAGTACTTC
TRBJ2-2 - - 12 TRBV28 CASSLSTGELFF TGTGCCAGCAGTTTATCGACCGGGGAGCTGTTTTTT
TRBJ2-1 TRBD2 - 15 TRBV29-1 CSVVGLADNYNEQFF TGCAGCGTTGTGGGACTAGCGGACAATTACAATGAGCAGTTCTTC
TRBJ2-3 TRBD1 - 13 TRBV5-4 CAYPRGLSDTQYF TGTGCCTACCCCAGGGGGCTCTCAGATACGCAGTATTTT
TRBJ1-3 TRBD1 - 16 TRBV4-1 CASSQEGTGYGNTIYF TGCGCCAGCAGCCAAGAGGGGACAGGGTACGGAAACACCATATATTTT
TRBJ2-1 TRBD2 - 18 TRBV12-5 CASGLVLAGVGSYNEQFF TGTGCTAGTGGTTTGGTCCTAGCGGGAGTAGGATCCTACAATGAGCAGTTCTTC
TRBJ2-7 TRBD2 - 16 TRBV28 CASSSLAGGRGYEQYF TGTGCCAGCAGTTCACTAGCGGGGGGGAGGGGCTACGAGCAGTACTTC
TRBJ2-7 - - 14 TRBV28 CASSLTGWSYEQYF TGTGCCAGCAGTTTAACAGGGTGGTCCTACGAGCAGTACTTC
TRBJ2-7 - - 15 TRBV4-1 CASSITGTPSYEQYF TGCGCCAGCAGCATTACCGGGACACCCTCCTACGAGCAGTACTTC
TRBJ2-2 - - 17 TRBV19 CASTQTGFMRNTGELFF TGTGCCAGTACCCAAACCGGGTTCATGAGGAACACCGGGGAGCTGTTTTTT
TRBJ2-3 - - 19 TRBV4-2 CASSQDPSPRPEGADTQYF TGTGCCAGCAGCCAAGATCCTTCCCCTCGCCCGGAGGGCGCAGATACGCAGTATTTT
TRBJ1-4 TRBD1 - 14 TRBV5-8 CASSPGQFFEKLFF TGTGCCAGCAGTCCGGGACAGTTTTTTGAAAAACTGTTTTTT
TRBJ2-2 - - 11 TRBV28 CASSPTGELFF TGTGCCAGCAGCCCTACCGGGGAGCTGTTTTTT
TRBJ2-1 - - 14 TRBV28 CASRRLISYNEQFF TGTGCCAGCAGGCGGCTCATCTCCTACAATGAGCAGTTCTTC
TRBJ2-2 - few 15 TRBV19 CASSISRRGTGELFF TGTGCCAGTAGTATCTCGCGGCGAGGGACCGGGGAGCTGTTTTTT
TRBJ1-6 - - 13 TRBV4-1 CASSQDPLHPLAF TGCGCCAGCAGCCAAGATCCGTTGCACCCCTTGGCCTTT
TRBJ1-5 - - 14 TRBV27 CASRGRIPLRPQHF TGTGCCAGCAGGGGCAGGATCCCCCTTCGGCCCCAGCATTTT
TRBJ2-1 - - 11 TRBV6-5 CASSVYNEQFF TGTGCCAGCAGTGTATACAATGAGCAGTTCTTC
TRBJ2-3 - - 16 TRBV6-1 CASSEWGGRSTDTQYF TGTGCCAGCAGTGAATGGGGGGGCCGAAGCACAGATACGCAGTATTTT
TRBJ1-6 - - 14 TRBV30 CAWSLGHRGSPLHF TGTGCCTGGAGTCTGGGACATCGAGGTTCACCCCTCCACTTT
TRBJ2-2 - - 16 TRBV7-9 CAGSAGQTSLTGELFF TGTGCCGGCAGCGCGGGACAGACATCCCTCACCGGGGAGCTGTTTTTT
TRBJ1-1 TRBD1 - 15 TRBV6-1 CASRARQGLNTEAFF TGTGCCAGCAGAGCGAGACAGGGGTTGAACACTGAAGCTTTCTTT
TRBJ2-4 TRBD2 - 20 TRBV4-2 CASSQDALAARTIAKNIQYF TGTGCCAGCAGCCAAGATGCGCTAGCGGCTAGAACTATAGCCAAAAACATTCAGTACTTC
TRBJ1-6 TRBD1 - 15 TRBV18 CASSPGTGNNSPLHF TGTGCCAGCTCACCAGGGACAGGGAATAATTCACCCCTCCACTTT
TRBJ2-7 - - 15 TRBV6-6 CASSYEGVIPAEQYF TGTGCCAGCAGTTACGAGGGGGTTATCCCGGCCGAGCAGTACTTC